This T cell receptor beta chain is drawn from a study of blood T cell repertoires in COVID-19. Overall study: Nucleic acid was either cDNA or gDNA, and it came from T cells, B-cell-depleted T cells, or PBMCs.

The CDR3 is 17 amino acids. CDR1 is SGHRS and CDR2 is YFSETQ in the germline V gene. V gave up 3 bases and J gave up 4 bases; unmatched junction bases: 8. Generated by immunoSEQ multiplex PCR, the TCRdb table keeps only in-frame clones and is missing some. The repertoire has 60,000 to 95,000 clones, around 90% of them found once; the top ten carry roughly 6.1%. Sequenced: peripheral blood. The chain carries TRBV5-1 and TRBJ1-6; 9 positions match TRBD1. The clonotype originates from a woman in her fifties or sixties with acute or convalescent COVID-19. In DNA, the CDR3 is TGCGCCAGCAGCTCCGACAGGGGGAAGACTTATAATTCACCCCTCCACTTT. Its translation: CASSSDRGKTYNSPLHF.